Listed below are T cell receptor beta chains from one sample, sequenced in a study of cytomegalovirus exposure and HLA in healthy donors. Only in-frame clones appear in the TCRdb table, and some are missing; sequencing was by immunoSEQ multiplex PCR. The data show about 82,000 clones, around 80% seen once. Sequencing was performed on PBMCs. These receptors were taken from a human donor in good health. CDR3s include the opening cysteine and the closing phenylalanine or tryptophan. A D gene is named only where the DNA matches it firmly. Size is omitted from some rows. Given values are once, few, many or a class for expanded clones.

v_call,clone_size,j_call,d_call,cdr3_nt,cdr3_aa
TRBV7-8,-,TRBJ2-2,-,TGTGCCAGCAGTCGCGGCGCACCTCGGGGGGCGCCGCGAACCGGGGAGCTGTTTTTT,CASSRGAPRGAPRTGELFF
TRBV6-6,-,TRBJ1-1,-,TGTGCCAGCAGTCCTAAGAACACTGAAGCTTTCTTT,CASSPKNTEAFF
TRBV6-5,many,TRBJ1-5,TRBD1,TGTGCCAGCAGTCCGACAGGGCCTGAGGGGCCCCAGCATTTT,CASSPTGPEGPQHF
TRBV6-1,few,TRBJ1-5,TRBD1,TGTGCCAGCAGAGAGACAGGGGGTATTGGTCAGCCCCAGAATTTT,CASRETGGIGQPQNF
TRBV11-2,-,TRBJ2-7,-,TGTGCCAGCAGCTTACAGGGCGAGCAGTACTTC,CASSLQGEQYF
TRBV6-1,-,TRBJ1-2,TRBD1,TGTGCCAGCGGGGACAGGGGCTATGGCTACACCTTC,CASGDRGYGYTF
TRBV6-1,-,TRBJ2-5,TRBD1,TGTGCCAGCACCCCAGACAGGGGACTAGAGACCCAGTACTTC,CASTPDRGLETQYF
TRBV2,-,TRBJ1-4,TRBD1,TGTGCCAGCAGTTGGACAGGAGCAAATGAAAAACTGTTTTTT,CASSWTGANEKLFF
TRBV2,-,TRBJ1-1,-,TGTGCCAGCAGTGAGGGGGCCCCTAAAGCTTTCTTT,CASSEGAPKAFF
TRBV9,once,TRBJ2-1,-,TGTGCCAGCAGCGTAGGGGACATCTCCTACAATGAGCAGTTCTTC,CASSVGDISYNEQFF
TRBV4-3,-,TRBJ1-4,-,TGCGCCAGCAGCCCCAGGGGAGGGATTGAAAAACTGTTTTTT,CASSPRGGIEKLFF
TRBV4-1,few,TRBJ2-1,-,TGCGCCAGCAGCCAAGATGACTGGGTTCGGGGGAATGAGCAGTTCTTC,CASSQDDWVRGNEQFF
TRBV4-3,-,TRBJ1-2,-,TGCGCCAGCAGCCAAAAAAGAGACAGCTATGGCTACACCTTC,CASSQKRDSYGYTF
TRBV7-2,-,TRBJ2-5,TRBD2,TGTGCCAGCAGCTTAAGGCGGGGTAGCGGGGGCCGGAGTGGGACCCAGTACTTC,CASSLRRGSGGRSGTQYF
TRBV19,-,TRBJ1-1,-,TGTGCCAGTAGCGGACTGGACAGCATGAACACTGAAGCTTTCTTT,CASSGLDSMNTEAFF
TRBV5-1,few,TRBJ1-1,-,TGCGCCAGCAGCCCCCAGGGCCGGCTGAACACTGAAGCTTTCTTT,CASSPQGRLNTEAFF
TRBV30,-,TRBJ2-3,TRBD1,TGTGCCTGGGACGGACGGGGGGGGACAGGGGGGACAGATACGCAGTATTTT,CAWDGRGGTGGTDTQYF
TRBV6-5,-,TRBJ1-6,TRBD1,TGTGCCAGCAGGATCAGGGGGCGATCACCCCTCCACTTT,CASRIRGRSPLHF
TRBV4-2,-,TRBJ2-1,TRBD2,TGTGCCAGCAGCCAACGGACTAGCGGGGGGCTGTACAATGAGCAGTTCTTC,CASSQRTSGGLYNEQFF
TRBV15,-,TRBJ1-4,-,TGTGCCACCAGCAGCGGCGGGTCCAGGAATGAAAAACTGTTTTTT,CATSSGGSRNEKLFF
TRBV10-2,once,TRBJ1-5,-,TGCGCCAGCAGTGAGACAGGGCGTATTCAGCCCCAGCATTTT,CASSETGRIQPQHF
TRBV5-1,-,TRBJ1-2,TRBD1,TGCGCCAGCAGCTTGGGACAGGGAATGAACTATGGCTACACCTTC,CASSLGQGMNYGYTF
TRBV5-6,-,TRBJ2-3,-,TGTGCCAGCAGACCGACGACCTATAGCGAAAAAGGAGATACGCAGTATTTT,CASRPTTYSEKGDTQYF
TRBV2,-,TRBJ2-2,-,TGTGCCAGCGGTGCAGTAAACACCGGGGAGCTGTTTTTT,CASGAVNTGELFF
TRBV6-5,-,TRBJ1-4,-,TGTGCCAGCAGCCCGACCGGGAATGAAAAACTGTTTTTT,CASSPTGNEKLFF
TRBV6-1,few,TRBJ1-2,-,TGTGCCAGCAGTGAAATCGGACAGACTACCTACACCTTC,CASSEIGQTTYTF
TRBV5-8,-,TRBJ2-1,-,TGTGCCAGCAGCCGGGTGGACAATGAGCAGTTCTTC,CASSRVDNEQFF
TRBV19,-,TRBJ2-3,-,TGTGCCAGTAATTACGGGTATGGCACAGATACGCAGTATTTT,CASNYGYGTDTQYF
TRBV7-6,-,TRBJ1-3,-,TGTGCCTCGGTTGGAAACACCATATATTTT,CASVGNTIYF
TRBV14,-,TRBJ1-2,-,TGTGCCAGCAGCCAAGAACACAGCTATGGCTACACCTTC,CASSQEHSYGYTF
TRBV7-2,once,TRBJ2-1,TRBD1,TGTGCCAGCAGCCCCGGGACAGGGATTATCAATGAGCAGTTCTTC,CASSPGTGIINEQFF
TRBV29-1,-,TRBJ1-1,TRBD1,TGCAGCGTTGACCTGGCAGGGGGCACTGAAGCTTTCTTT,CSVDLAGGTEAFF
TRBV4-1,-,TRBJ2-1,TRBD2,TGCGCCAGCAGCCGACCGGGACTAGCGGACAACAATGTTTTCTTC,CASSRPGLADNNVFF
TRBV25-1,medium-sized,TRBJ2-1,TRBD2,TGTGCCAGCACCCCCCCCCTGCGGGGGGGAACACCCTACAATGAGCAGTTCTTC,CASTPPLRGGTPYNEQFF
TRBV6-1,-,TRBJ1-1,TRBD1,TGTGCCAGCACAAGACAGGGCCCGAACACTGAAGCTTTCTTT,CASTRQGPNTEAFF
TRBV6-1,few,TRBJ2-7,TRBD1,TGTGCCAGCGGGCGGGGACAGGGGGCCTACGAGCAGTACTTC,CASGRGQGAYEQYF
TRBV4-2,-,TRBJ2-3,-,TGTGCCAGCAGCCAAGATCGGGGGGCAGCAGATACGCAGTATTTT,CASSQDRGAADTQYF
TRBV25-1,-,TRBJ1-2,-,TGTGCCAGCAGTGTAGCGACTAACTATGGCTACACCTTC,CASSVATNYGYTF
TRBV7-2,-,TRBJ1-5,-,TGTGCCAGCAGCTCCTGGGGGCGAAGCAATCAGCCCCAGCATTTT,CASSSWGRSNQPQHF
TRBV27,-,TRBJ1-6,-,TGTGCCAGCAGGTGGAGCTCCTATAATTCACCCCTCCACTTT,CASRWSSYNSPLHF
TRBV7-9,-,TRBJ1-2,TRBD1,TGTGCCAGCAGCCCCGCCATAGGGGGCGCGGGGTGGGGCTATGGCTACACCTTC,CASSPAIGGAGWGYGYTF
TRBV25-1,-,TRBJ2-6,-,TGTGCCAGCAGGAAAACCGGGACACCACGGGGCGTCCTGACTTTC,CASRKTGTPRGVLTF
TRBV4-1,once,TRBJ2-7,TRBD2,TGCGCCAGCAGCCAAGCTCTAGCGGGGGACTACGAGCAGTACTTC,CASSQALAGDYEQYF
TRBV5-4,-,TRBJ2-2,TRBD1,TGTGCCAGCAGCCTACCGACAGGGGCCACCGGGGAGCTGTTTTTT,CASSLPTGATGELFF
TRBV30,-,TRBJ2-7,-,TGTGCCTGGCCCACCTCAGGGTATTATTCCTACGAGCAGTACTTC,CAWPTSGYYSYEQYF
TRBV11-2,-,TRBJ2-1,-,TGTGCCAGCAGCTTATTGCAGGGAGGTGAGCAGTTCTTC,CASSLLQGGEQFF
TRBV21-1,-,TRBJ1-2,-,TGTGCCAGCAGCGTAAACTTCGTCTTCTTCTATGGCTACACCTTC,CASSVNFVFFYGYTF
TRBV9,-,TRBJ2-7,TRBD2,TGTGCCAGCAGCGCCGGACTAGCGGGGGGCAAGGTGGCGAACGAGCAGTACTTC,CASSAGLAGGKVANEQYF
TRBV7-2,-,TRBJ2-5,-,TGTGCCAGCAGCATCAACTTAGCCGAGACCCAGTACTTC,CASSINLAETQYF
TRBV20-1,-,TRBJ1-1,-,TGCAGTGCTAGTAGGAACACTGAAGCTTTCTTT,CSASRNTEAFF
TRBV2,-,TRBJ2-1,TRBD2,TGTGCCAGCAGTTGGACTAGCGGCTCCTACAATGAGCAGTTCTTC,CASSWTSGSYNEQFF
TRBV7-9,-,TRBJ1-2,-,TGTTCCAGCAGCTTAGAGCTTGGCAGGGGCACCTTC,CSSSLELGRGTF
TRBV6-5,-,TRBJ1-1,-,TGTGCCAGCAGTTACTCCGCTTCTTGGGGGGACACTGAAGCTTTCTTT,CASSYSASWGDTEAFF
TRBV2,-,TRBJ1-4,-,TGTGCCAGCAGTGACCCGGGAGGGGGTGAAAAACTGTTTTTT,CASSDPGGGEKLFF
TRBV6-1,-,TRBJ1-2,TRBD1,TGTGCCAGCAGTGAGCCCTACTACAGGGGAAACGGTTATGGCTACCCCTTC,CASSEPYYRGNGYGYPF
TRBV21-1,-,TRBJ1-5,-,TGTGCCAGCAGCAAAGATGGCAGGGGAAATCAGCCCCAGCATTTT,CASSKDGRGNQPQHF
TRBV2,-,TRBJ1-4,-,TGTGCCAGCAGTGTTGTGGCCCTTAATGAAAAACTGTTTTTT,CASSVVALNEKLFF
TRBV7-6,once,TRBJ2-2,-,TGTGCCAGCAGCTTAGTCCCAACCGGGGAGCTGTTTTTT,CASSLVPTGELFF